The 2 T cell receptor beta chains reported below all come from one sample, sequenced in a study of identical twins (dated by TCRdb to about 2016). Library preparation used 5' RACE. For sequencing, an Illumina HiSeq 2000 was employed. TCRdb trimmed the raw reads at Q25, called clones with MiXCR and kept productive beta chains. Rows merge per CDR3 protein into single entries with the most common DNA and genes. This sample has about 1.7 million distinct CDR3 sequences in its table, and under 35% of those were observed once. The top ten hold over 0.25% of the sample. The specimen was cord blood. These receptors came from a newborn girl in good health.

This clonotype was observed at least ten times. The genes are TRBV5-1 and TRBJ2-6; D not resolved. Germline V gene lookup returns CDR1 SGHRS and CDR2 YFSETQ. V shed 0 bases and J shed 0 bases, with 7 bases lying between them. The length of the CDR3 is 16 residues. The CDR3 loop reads CASSLAGSSGANVLTF. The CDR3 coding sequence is TGCGCCAGCAGCTTGGCTGGTAGCTCTGGGGCCAACGTCCTGACTTTC. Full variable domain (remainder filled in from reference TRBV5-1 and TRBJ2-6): KAGVTQTPRYLIKTRGQQVTLSCSPISGHRSVSWYQQTPGQGLQFLFEYFSETQRNKGNFPGRFSGRQFSNSRSEMNVSTLELGDSALYLCASSLAGSSGANVLTFGAGSRLTVL.

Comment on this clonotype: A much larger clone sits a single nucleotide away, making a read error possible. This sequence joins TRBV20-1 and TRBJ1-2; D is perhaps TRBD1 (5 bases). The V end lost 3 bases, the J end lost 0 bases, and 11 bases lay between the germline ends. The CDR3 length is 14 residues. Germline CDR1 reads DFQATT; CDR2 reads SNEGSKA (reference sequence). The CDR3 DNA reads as TGCAGTGCTAGTCCGGACATGCCTAACTATGGCTACACCTTC. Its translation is CSASPDMPNYGYTF.